These 9 T cell receptor beta chains share one sample of origin, sequenced in a study of cytomegalovirus exposure and HLA in healthy donors. PCR used 60 Vbeta primers and 13 Jbeta primers. Data came from immunoSEQ multiplex PCR; TCRdb stores just in-frame clones and leaves some out. This sample has more than 110,000 clones; around four fifths occur once, and the top ten carry approximately 1.2%. Specimen: PBMCs. These receptors all come from a male donor in good health and CMV-seropositive.

CDR3 residues: CASSSQPGQGNSPLHF. The CDR3 DNA follows: TGTGCCAGCAGCTCACAGCCGGGACAGGGTAATTCACCCCTCCACTTT. The chain has TRBV7-9 and TRBJ1-6, with TRBD1 matching over 9 bases. The V and J ends lost 4 bases and 6 bases, in that order; junction bases with no gene match: 7. Germline V lookup: CDR1 SEHNR, CDR2 FQNEAQ (reference sequence). The CDR3 is 16 residues long.

The chain couples TRBV28 to TRBJ1-2; D is uncertain. The length of the CDR3 is 14 residues. Trimming pared 7 bases from V and 8 bases from J, leaving 20 bases between. Germline lookup yields CDR1 MDHEN and CDR2 SYDVKM. CDR3 loop: CASTLWAGPWGYTF. For the CDR3, the DNA is TGTGCCAGCACCCTATGGGCGGGTCCGTGGGGCTACACCTTC.

The V call is TRBV5-5, the J call TRBJ2-7, with D maybe TRBD2 (6 bases). Trimming took off 1 base at V and 1 base at J, with 12 bases between the two ends. The germline V gene has CDR1 SGHKS and CDR2 YYEKEE (reference sequence). This CDR3 has 15 amino acids. This chain's CDR3 is CASSLLPGGSYEQYF. CDR3 DNA sequence: TGTGCCAGCAGCTTGCTTCCCGGGGGATCCTACGAGCAGTACTTC.

The rearrangement uses TRBV2 and TRBJ2-7, with TRBD1 matching over 8 bases. Germline V gene data show CDR1 as SNHLY and CDR2 as FYNNEI. J was trimmed by 7 bases and V by 2 bases; bases with no gene match: 10. This CDR3 has 15 amino acids. As DNA, the CDR3 is TGTGCCAGCAGTGAATGGGGTTCAGGGGGCGTAGAGCAGTACTTC. Its protein product is CASSEWGSGGVEQYF.

V gene TRBV4-2 combines with J gene TRBJ2-7, with TRBD2 matching over 8 bases. The germline CDR1 and CDR2 sequences are LGHNA and YNFKEQ. The V and J ends lost 3 bases and 6 bases, in that order; junction bases with no gene match: 7. This CDR3 contains 14 residues. The CDR3 DNA follows: TGTGCCAGCAGCCACCCCGGACTAGCTGGCGAGCAGTACTTC. It is translated as CASSHPGLAGEQYF.

This chain joins TRBV28 and TRBJ1-2; 7 bases are a match to TRBD1. The CDR3 has 19 residues. CDR1 is MDHEN and CDR2 is SYDVKM in the germline V gene. V trimming: 4 bases; J trimming: 0 bases; junction bases outside the gene matches: 17. CDR3 nucleotides: TGTGCCAGCAGTTCCCTGTCAGGTTTGCTGACAGGGACTAACTATGGCTACACCTTC. The encoded protein is CASSSLSGLLTGTNYGYTF.

The CDR3 bases are TGTGCCAGCAGTTTAGGGGGGGGCAATCAGCCCCAGCATTTT. This codes for CASSLGGGNQPQHF. The J gene is TRBJ1-5, the V gene TRBV28, with a possible D match to TRBD1 (5 bases). Germline V CDR1 and CDR2: MDHEN, SYDVKM. Trimming cost V 2 bases and J 2 bases, with 7 bases left between them. The CDR3 has 14 residues. Combining the CDR3 with reference TRBV28 and TRBJ1-5 gives the whole variable domain DVKVTQSSRYLVKRTGEKVFLECVQDMDHENMFWYRQDPGLGLRLIYFSYDVKMKEKGDIPEGYSVSREKKERFSLILESASTNQTSMYLCASSLGGGNQPQHFGDGTRLSIL.

The chain uses TRBV29-1 and TRBJ2-3, with 8 bases matching TRBD2. CDR1 is SQVTM and CDR2 is ANQGSEA in the germline V gene. Trimming cost V 5 bases and J 0 bases; bases outside gene matches: 16. The length of the CDR3 is 18 residues. In nucleotides, the CDR3 is TGCAGCGTTTCGATTGAGCGGGGGAGATCTACTAGCACAGATACGCAGTATTTT. Amino acids: CSVSIERGRSTSTDTQYF.

In its sample, this clone was seen once. The chain recombines TRBV15 with TRBJ1-5; D is possibly TRBD1 (6 bases). Germline CDR1 and CDR2: LNHNV and YYDKDF (reference sequence). The CDR3 has 17 residues. V lost 0 bases, J lost 6 bases, and 18 bases lay in between. The CDR3 spells CATSRDRRRGNGQPQHF. The CDR3 DNA sequence: TGTGCCACCAGCAGAGATCGGAGAAGGGGGAATGGTCAGCCCCAGCATTTT.